A selection of T cell receptor beta chains follows, all from one sample in a study of blood T cell repertoires in COVID-19. TCRdb's copy holds only in-frame clones and misses some; the assay was immunoSEQ multiplex PCR. The table shows about 160,000 clones, with 78% occurring only once. Sequencing was performed on peripheral blood. Receptors originate from an elderly woman with acute or convalescent COVID-19. The CDR3 runs from the conserved cysteine through the conserved F or W. D genes are given only for firm matches. The listing skips clone size in some rows; elsewhere it reads once, few, many or a size class.

j_call | v_call | d_call | clone_size | cdr3_aa | cdr3_nt
TRBJ2-1 | TRBV5-1 | TRBD1 | . | CASSPGTGEDEQFF | TGCGCCAGCAGCCCGGGGACAGGGGAAGATGAGCAGTTCTTC
TRBJ1-5 | TRBV19 | TRBD1 | . | CASSIAEGASGQPQHF | TGTGCCAGTAGTATAGCGGAGGGGGCGAGTGGACAGCCCCAGCATTTT
TRBJ1-1 | TRBV7-8 | . | . | CASSLTQGTEAFF | TGTGCCAGCAGCTTAACACAGGGCACTGAAGCTTTCTTT
TRBJ2-3 | TRBV10-3 | TRBD1 | . | CATLDRGTDTQYF | TGTGCCACCTTGGACAGGGGGACAGATACGCAGTATTTT
TRBJ1-4 | TRBV18 | TRBD1 | . | CASSPWGGQGNEKLFF | TGTGCCAGCTCACCATGGGGTGGACAGGGGAATGAAAAACTGTTTTTT
TRBJ2-3 | TRBV25-1 | . | . | CASSEGGTWVQYF | TGTGCCAGCAGTGAAGGCGGGACTTGGGTGCAGTATTTT
TRBJ1-1 | TRBV5-1 | . | . | CASSIQGRRFTEAFF | TGCGCCAGCAGTATCCAAGGGAGGAGGTTCACTGAAGCTTTCTTT
TRBJ2-7 | TRBV27 | TRBD1 | . | CASSRSDRVEQYF | TGTGCCAGCAGCCGCTCGGACAGGGTCGAGCAGTACTTC
TRBJ2-7 | TRBV3-1/TRBV3-2 | . | . | CASSQRGTYEQYF | TGTGCCAGCAGCCAAAGGGGAACCTACGAGCAGTACTTC
TRBJ1-6 | TRBV5-4 | TRBD1 | . | CASKSGTGGGDSPLHF | TGTGCCAGCAAGTCCGGGACAGGGGGCGGTGATTCACCCCTCCACTTT
TRBJ2-3 | TRBV5-4 | TRBD2 | few | CASSATSGRSDTQYF | TGTGCCAGCAGCGCGACTAGCGGGAGATCCGATACGCAGTATTTT
TRBJ2-1 | TRBV5-1 | TRBD1 | once | CASSPGGSYNEQFF | TGCGCCAGCAGCCCAGGGGGCTCCTACAATGAGCAGTTCTTC
TRBJ1-4 | TRBV3-1/TRBV3-2 | . | . | CASSQDPNARVGEKLFF | TGTGCCAGCAGCCAAGATCCGAATGCCAGGGTCGGTGAAAAACTGTTTTTT
TRBJ2-3 | TRBV4-2 | TRBD2 | few | CASSQGNSGGFVDTQYF | TGTGCCAGCAGCCAAGGAAACTCGGGAGGGTTTGTAGATACGCAGTATTTT
TRBJ2-1 | TRBV10-2 | TRBD1 | . | CASSDLDRGRNEQFF | TGCGCCAGCAGTGACCTCGACAGGGGGCGGAATGAGCAGTTCTTC
TRBJ2-3 | TRBV7-9 | TRBD2 | . | CASSLTSGTADTQYF | TGTGCCAGCAGCTTGACTAGCGGGACGGCAGATACGCAGTATTTT
TRBJ1-2 | TRBV6-6 | TRBD1 | . | CASWDRGLSYGYTF | TGTGCCAGTTGGGACAGGGGGCTTTCCTATGGCTACACCTTC
TRBJ1-1 | TRBV2 | . | once | CASSDRSNTEAFF | TGTGCCAGCAGTGACAGGTCGAACACTGAAGCTTTCTTT
TRBJ2-7 | TRBV14 | . | . | CASSQLEGGIGYEQYF | TGTGCCAGCAGCCAACTTGAGGGGGGGATCGGTTACGAGCAGTACTTC
TRBJ1-2 | TRBV15 | TRBD1 | . | CATSRLETGIYGYTF | TGTGCCACCAGCAGGTTGGAGACAGGGATCTATGGCTACACCTTC
TRBJ2-7 | TRBV27 | TRBD1 | many | CASRFGQGGYEQYF | TGTGCCAGCAGATTTGGACAGGGGGGCTACGAGCAGTACTTC